This entry features one TCR beta chain sequence. As yet, its antigen is unknown. The sample is drawn from a study of shared clonotypes between healthy human individuals. The study, taken as a whole, reports: Sequencing depth was predicted to influence how clonotypes are shared among donors. Represented diversity (both genetic and exposure-history) was limited by the small number of donors.

Original methodology: Filtering was not the same, since immunoSEQ gave junction-only sequences without quality scores. TCRdb's copy holds only in-frame clones and misses some; the assay was immunoSEQ multiplex PCR. V, J and clone size derive from that table, while D and trimming were established from the DNA sequence. This sample carries about 500,000 clones, roughly 80% of them seen once, and the ten largest clones take around 12%. The CDR3 runs 14 residues. Germline lookup yields CDR1 MDHEN and CDR2 SYDVKM. V was pared by 8 bases and J by 4 bases, with 17 bases between. The chain joins TRBV28 to TRBJ1-1, with a possible D match to TRBD1 (5 bases). The sample consisted of PBMCs. This TCR was recovered from a middle-aged woman in good health. Some clones in this sample may be carry-over from other donors' samples. CDR3 sequence (DNA): TGTGCCAGCGGCCTAGTATGGGGGGGCACTGAAGCTTTCTTT. This encodes CASGLVWGGTEAFF.